A single TCR beta chain is shown here with its context. Its antigen remains unidentified. Treatment indicated: oral pan-JAK inhibitor, 5-10 mg twice daily. From alopecia areata patients, lesional scalp punch biopsies and peripheral blood were collected. This record comes from a study of CD8+ T cells in alopecia areata. Study background: Treated patients received oral tofacitinib, 5 to 10 mg twice daily. Whole-study findings and limits: Tofacitinib yielded significantly lower scalp clonality and fewer expanded CD8+ clones among the top 100. During tofacitinib treatment, many expanded lesional clones remained in scalp and blood.

This CDR3 is built from 11 residues. Looked up from germline, CDR1 is DFQATT and CDR2 is SNEGSKA (reference sequence). The V and J ends lost 5 bases and 4 bases respectively, with 9 bases between them. RNA was isolated and reverse transcribed to cDNA, the sequencing template. TCRdb's copy holds only in-frame clones and misses some; the assay was immunoSEQ multiplex PCR. This table has more than 95,000 clones, about 54% appearing once. V and J are TRBV20-1 and TRBJ2-7; D might be TRBD1 (5 bases). The source is a human donor with alopecia areata. Sequencing was performed on CD8+ T cells sorted from blood, taken at week 4, from a patient treated with tofacitinib. CDR3 bases: TGCAGTGCTGAAAGACAGTACGAGCAGTACTTC. This encodes CSAERQYEQYF.